A selection of T cell receptor beta chains follows, all from one sample in a study of blood T cell repertoires in COVID-19. Sequencing was performed with immunoSEQ multiplex PCR; in TCRdb, only in-frame clones are kept and a portion is missing. The profile shows over 100,000 clones, 80% to 85% of them singletons. Material: peripheral blood. The receptor source for this set is an older man with acute or convalescent COVID-19. Each CDR3 is given with its conserved first and last residue. D genes are given only for firm matches. Only part of the rows carry a size: once, few, many, or a class if the clone is expanded.

V gene: TRBV27
clone size: -
D gene: -
J gene: TRBJ1-4
CDR3 DNA: TGTGCCAGCAGTTTTGAGGGTCGGAGTAATGAAAAACTGTTTTTT
CDR3 protein: CASSFEGRSNEKLFF

V gene: TRBV5-1
clone size: -
D gene: TRBD2
J gene: TRBJ2-3
CDR3 DNA: TGCGCCAGCACCCGGACTAGCGGGACAGATACGCAGTATTTT
CDR3 protein: CASTRTSGTDTQYF

V gene: TRBV6-5
clone size: few
D gene: -
J gene: TRBJ1-1
CDR3 DNA: TGTGCCAGCAGGCGAGACTGGAACACTGAAGCTTTCTTT
CDR3 protein: CASRRDWNTEAFF

V gene: TRBV19
clone size: -
D gene: -
J gene: TRBJ1-2
CDR3 DNA: TGTGCCAGTAGTCCCCGGAACCCGGGATCACATGGCTACACCTTC
CDR3 protein: CASSPRNPGSHGYTF

V gene: TRBV5-1
clone size: few
D gene: -
J gene: TRBJ2-7
CDR3 DNA: TGCGCCAGCAGCCCGGAGCGAGCGTACGAGCAGTACTTC
CDR3 protein: CASSPERAYEQYF

V gene: TRBV5-5
clone size: -
D gene: TRBD1
J gene: TRBJ1-2
CDR3 DNA: TGTGCCAGCAGACCAAGACAGGGGGGATTCTATGGCTACACCTTC
CDR3 protein: CASRPRQGGFYGYTF

V gene: TRBV5-1
clone size: once
D gene: -
J gene: TRBJ1-4
CDR3 DNA: TGCGCCAGCAGCTTGGGACGGGGGGGAGCTAATGAAAAACTGTTTTTT
CDR3 protein: CASSLGRGGANEKLFF

V gene: TRBV5-1
clone size: -
D gene: TRBD2
J gene: TRBJ2-7
CDR3 DNA: TGCGCCAGCAGCTTGGACGCGGGGGGCGGCGGCGAGCAGTACTTC
CDR3 protein: CASSLDAGGGGEQYF

V gene: TRBV10-3
clone size: once
D gene: -
J gene: TRBJ2-7
CDR3 DNA: TGTGCCACCCGCCGGGAGCCCTACGAGCAGTACTTC
CDR3 protein: CATRREPYEQYF

V gene: TRBV5-1
clone size: -
D gene: -
J gene: TRBJ1-5
CDR3 DNA: TGCGCCAGCAGCTTGGCAGGGATCAGCAATCAGCCCCAGCATTTT
CDR3 protein: CASSLAGISNQPQHF

V gene: TRBV5-1
clone size: -
D gene: -
J gene: TRBJ2-7
CDR3 DNA: TGCGCCAGCAGCTTCGACACCTCTTGGTCCTACGAGCAGTACTTC
CDR3 protein: CASSFDTSWSYEQYF

V gene: TRBV7-9
clone size: -
D gene: TRBD1
J gene: TRBJ2-1
CDR3 DNA: TGTGCCAGCAGCTTAAGATTTCGGACAGGGGGCGCCTACAATGAGCAGTTCTTC
CDR3 protein: CASSLRFRTGGAYNEQFF

V gene: TRBV18
clone size: -
D gene: TRBD1
J gene: TRBJ1-1
CDR3 DNA: TGTGCCAGCTCATTCAGCCGGGACAGGGCGAACACTGAAGCTTTCTTT
CDR3 protein: CASSFSRDRANTEAFF

V gene: TRBV9
clone size: -
D gene: TRBD1
J gene: TRBJ1-3
CDR3 DNA: TGTGCCAGCAGCGTAGGACAGGGTCCTGGAAACACCATATATTTT
CDR3 protein: CASSVGQGPGNTIYF

V gene: TRBV30
clone size: -
D gene: -
J gene: TRBJ1-5
CDR3 DNA: TGTGCCTGGAGTCGAGGCTCGACAGGTAATCAGCCCCAGCATTTT
CDR3 protein: CAWSRGSTGNQPQHF

V gene: TRBV15
clone size: once
D gene: -
J gene: TRBJ1-1
CDR3 DNA: TGTGCCACCAGCAGAGATCTCGTAGATGAAGCTTTCTTT
CDR3 protein: CATSRDLVDEAFF

V gene: TRBV6-1
clone size: -
D gene: -
J gene: TRBJ2-7
CDR3 DNA: TGTGCCAGCAGTGAAGGGGAGTGGCCCCTCTACGAGCAGTACTTC
CDR3 protein: CASSEGEWPLYEQYF

V gene: TRBV28
clone size: once
D gene: -
J gene: TRBJ1-6
CDR3 DNA: TGTGCCAGCTTAAAACAGGGTGTGAGTAATTCACCCCTCCACTTT
CDR3 protein: CASLKQGVSNSPLHF

V gene: TRBV28
clone size: -
D gene: -
J gene: TRBJ1-5
CDR3 DNA: TGTGCCAGCAGTTTAGTTGGCGCAGGGCCCCAGCCCCAGCATTTT
CDR3 protein: CASSLVGAGPQPQHF

V gene: TRBV11-2
clone size: few
D gene: -
J gene: TRBJ2-7
CDR3 DNA: TGTGCCAGCACGTCTGAGCTCTACGAGCAGTACTTC
CDR3 protein: CASTSELYEQYF

V gene: TRBV6-6
clone size: -
D gene: -
J gene: TRBJ2-1
CDR3 DNA: TGTGCCAGCCGGTCTAGCAGCAATGAGCAGTTCTTC
CDR3 protein: CASRSSSNEQFF

V gene: TRBV3-1/TRBV3-2
clone size: -
D gene: -
J gene: TRBJ1-1
CDR3 DNA: TGTGCCAGCAGCCCCCAACCGAGGTGGGACATGAACACTGAAGCTTTCTTT
CDR3 protein: CASSPQPRWDMNTEAFF

V gene: TRBV5-1
clone size: -
D gene: -
J gene: TRBJ1-3
CDR3 DNA: TGCGCCAGCAGCTACCAAACAGGGCCGGGGATCTCTGGAAACACCATATATTTT
CDR3 protein: CASSYQTGPGISGNTIYF

V gene: TRBV4-1
clone size: -
D gene: TRBD2
J gene: TRBJ2-1
CDR3 DNA: TGCGCCAGCAGCCAAGATGGGGCAGGGAGGGATGAGCAGTTCTTC
CDR3 protein: CASSQDGAGRDEQFF

V gene: TRBV4-2
clone size: once
D gene: -
J gene: TRBJ1-2
CDR3 DNA: TGTGCCAGCAGCCAAGACGTAGGAGTTCGAGCCTTC
CDR3 protein: CASSQDVGVRAF

V gene: TRBV6-5
clone size: -
D gene: -
J gene: TRBJ1-5
CDR3 DNA: TGTGCCAGCAGTCAGACAGGAGATCAGCCCCAGCATTTT
CDR3 protein: CASSQTGDQPQHF

V gene: TRBV6-5
clone size: -
D gene: -
J gene: TRBJ1-3
CDR3 DNA: TGTGCCAGCAGTTTCCCAGGAAACACCATATATTTT
CDR3 protein: CASSFPGNTIYF

V gene: TRBV5-1
clone size: once
D gene: TRBD1
J gene: TRBJ2-5
CDR3 DNA: TGCGCCAGCAGCACGGGACAGGCTCAAGAGACCCAGTACTTC
CDR3 protein: CASSTGQAQETQYF

V gene: TRBV10-1
clone size: -
D gene: -
J gene: TRBJ1-1
CDR3 DNA: TGCGCCAGCAGTGCTCAGGGGCGGACTGAAGCTTTCTTT
CDR3 protein: CASSAQGRTEAFF

V gene: TRBV6-4
clone size: -
D gene: -
J gene: TRBJ1-2
CDR3 DNA: TGTGCCAGCAGTACCGAGCGGGGGGACTATGGCTACACCTTC
CDR3 protein: CASSTERGDYGYTF

V gene: TRBV24-1
clone size: -
D gene: -
J gene: TRBJ2-6
CDR3 DNA: TGTGCCACGCAGGGGTACGGGGCCAACGTCCTGACTTTC
CDR3 protein: CATQGYGANVLTF

V gene: TRBV7-2
clone size: -
D gene: TRBD2
J gene: TRBJ2-3
CDR3 DNA: TGTGCCAGCAGCTTAGGGAGTGGCGGGAGGAAGGTAGATACGCAGTATTTT
CDR3 protein: CASSLGSGGRKVDTQYF

V gene: TRBV2
clone size: -
D gene: TRBD1
J gene: TRBJ2-7
CDR3 DNA: TGTGCCAGCAGTGAAAGGAGACAGGGGAACTACGAGCAGTACTTC
CDR3 protein: CASSERRQGNYEQYF

V gene: TRBV6-5
clone size: -
D gene: TRBD1
J gene: TRBJ1-5
CDR3 DNA: TGTGCCAGCAAGGAGGGACAGGGGGCCAATCAGCCCCAGCATTTT
CDR3 protein: CASKEGQGANQPQHF

V gene: TRBV27
clone size: -
D gene: TRBD1
J gene: TRBJ1-3
CDR3 DNA: TGTGCCAGCAGTTACTTAGGGACAGGGGGCTCTGGAAACACCATATATTTT
CDR3 protein: CASSYLGTGGSGNTIYF